Listed here is a single T cell receptor beta chain. The antigen remains unidentified. This entry is derived from a study of cytomegalovirus exposure and HLA in healthy donors. Regarding the study as a whole: The TCR clusters that emerged in the first cohort tended, a later analysis found, to co-occur in the 95 to 150 validation repertoires. High specificity and sensitivity for cytomegalovirus status were reported for the classifier.

Assay used: immunoSEQ multiplex PCR; TCRdb lists only in-frame clones, some missing. The sample has 70,000 or so clones, less than 95% seen once. The clonotype originates from a woman under 30 in good health and CMV-seronegative. Source material: PBMCs.

CDR3 amino acids: CASMTGVAGELFF. In nucleotides, the CDR3 is TGTGCCAGTATGACAGGGGTGGCCGGGGAGCTGTTTTTT. The genes are TRBV7-8 and TRBJ2-2; TRBD1 aligns across 8 bases. CDR1 is SGHVS and CDR2 is FQNEAQ in the germline V gene. Germline trimming cut 9 bases from V and 6 bases from J; bases unmatched to any gene: 6. The CDR3 is 13 amino acids.